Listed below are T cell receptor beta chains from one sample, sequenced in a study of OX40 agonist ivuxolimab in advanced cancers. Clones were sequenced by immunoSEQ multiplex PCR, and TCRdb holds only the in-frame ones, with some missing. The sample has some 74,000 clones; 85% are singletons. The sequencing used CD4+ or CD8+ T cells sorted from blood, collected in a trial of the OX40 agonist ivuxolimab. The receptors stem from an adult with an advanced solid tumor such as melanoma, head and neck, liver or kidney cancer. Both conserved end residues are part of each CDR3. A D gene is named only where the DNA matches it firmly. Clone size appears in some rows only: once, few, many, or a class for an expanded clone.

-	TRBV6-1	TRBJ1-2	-	TGTGCCAGCAGTGCGGGTGTGGGTGGCTACACCTTC	CASSAGVGGYTF
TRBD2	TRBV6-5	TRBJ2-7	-	TGTGCCAGCAGGGGGACTACCTACGAGCAGTACTTC	CASRGTTYEQYF
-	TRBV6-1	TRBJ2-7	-	TGTGCCAGCACAGGGGCCTACGAGCAGTACTTC	CASTGAYEQYF
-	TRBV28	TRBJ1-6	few	TGTGCCAGCAGTGATTCGAGCAGGGGCTCCTATAATTCACCCCTCCACTTT	CASSDSSRGSYNSPLHF
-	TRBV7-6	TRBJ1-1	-	TGTGCCAGCACCGGGCAGGAGGGGACTGAAGCTTTCTTT	CASTGQEGTEAFF
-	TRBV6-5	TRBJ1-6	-	TGTGCCAGCAGTTACGACAGGAGCTCCTATAATTCACCCCTCCACTTT	CASSYDRSSYNSPLHF
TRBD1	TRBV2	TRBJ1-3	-	TGTGCCAGCAGCCCCGGACAGGGGGGAAACACCATATATTTT	CASSPGQGGNTIYF
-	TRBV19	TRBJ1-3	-	TGTGCCAGTAGGGGCAGTACTGGAAACACCATATATTTT	CASRGSTGNTIYF
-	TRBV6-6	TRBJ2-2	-	TGTGCCAGCAGTGCGCGGACGGCCACCGGGGAGCTGTTTTTT	CASSARTATGELFF
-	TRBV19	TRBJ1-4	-	TGTGCCAGTAGTATAGCTGGAGGGGGGGGTAATGAAAAACTGTTTTTT	CASSIAGGGGNEKLFF
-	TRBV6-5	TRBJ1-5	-	TGTGCCAGCAGTGGGGCAGGGCCCATGCAGCCCCAGCATTTT	CASSGAGPMQPQHF
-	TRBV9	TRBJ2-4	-	TGTGCCAGCAGCGCTAGAGACGGGGGAAACATTCAGTACTTC	CASSARDGGNIQYF
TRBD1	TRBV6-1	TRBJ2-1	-	TGTGCCAGCAGTGAAGTGGACAGGGGAGGCAATGAGCAGTTCTTC	CASSEVDRGGNEQFF
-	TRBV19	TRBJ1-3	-	TGTGCCAGTAAAGCGGTTAGCTCTGGAAACACCATATATTTT	CASKAVSSGNTIYF
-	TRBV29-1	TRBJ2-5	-	TGCAGCGTTGATTCAGCTCGAGAGACCCAGTACTTC	CSVDSARETQYF
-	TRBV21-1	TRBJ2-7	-	TGTGCCAGCAGCCCCCCCCGGGACAGGTCCTACGAGCAGTACTTC	CASSPPRDRSYEQYF
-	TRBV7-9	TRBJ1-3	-	TGTGCCAGCAGCTTAGAATGGGCAGCTGGAAACACCATATATTTT	CASSLEWAAGNTIYF
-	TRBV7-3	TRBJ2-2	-	TGTGCCAGCAGCCCTAACACCGGGGAGCTGTTTTTT	CASSPNTGELFF
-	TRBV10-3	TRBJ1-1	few	TGTGCCATCAGGTCGCTGGAAGGGGGTACTGAAGCTTTCTTT	CAIRSLEGGTEAFF
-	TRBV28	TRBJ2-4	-	TGTGCCAGCAGTTTTGGGGGACCCGCAAAAAACATTCAGTACTTC	CASSFGGPAKNIQYF
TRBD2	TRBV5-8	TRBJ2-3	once	TGTGCCAGCAGCTTCCTTTTAGCGGGGGGGAGCACAGATACGCAGTATTTT	CASSFLLAGGSTDTQYF